These T cell receptor beta chains were read from a single sample in a study of Graves' ophthalmopathy and Graves' hyperthyroidism. One entry per CDR3 protein, called by TCRdb with MiXCR from the multiplex PCR reads. This sample yields 360,000 or so distinct CDR3 sequences, of which around 20% are seen a single time; 1.6% belongs to the top ten. Specimen: peripheral blood. Receptors originate from a woman aged 18-35 years with Graves' ophthalmopathy. Both conserved end residues are part of each CDR3. The order of the fields is J gene, V gene, CDR3 protein.

>TRBJ2-5|TRBV7-2
CASSLSRLAGVGETQYF
>TRBJ2-7|TRBV30
CAWSVDRGSSYEQYF
>TRBJ1-5|TRBV27
CASSKGGQPQHF
>TRBJ2-7|TRBV11-2
CASSFPGSHEQYF
>TRBJ2-5|TRBV29-1
CSVDNLAGGGRRETQYF
>TRBJ1-2|TRBV20-1
CSARMGQGNYGYTF
>TRBJ2-4|TRBV5-1
CASSLVTGTGDLAKNIQYF
>TRBJ1-3|TRBV5-1
CASTRGISGNTIYF
>TRBJ2-1|TRBV28
CASSRTKGNEQFF
>TRBJ1-1|TRBV7-8
CASSFTTGIEAFF
>TRBJ2-3|TRBV9
CASSGGGRSTDTQYF
>TRBJ2-5|TRBV7-8
CASSPRRVPQETQYF
>TRBJ2-7|TRBV7-9
CASSSEPSYEQYF
>TRBJ2-5|TRBV7-3
CASSLSAPGTQYF
>TRBJ1-3|TRBV11-2
CASSLSGSNSGNTIYF
>TRBJ2-7|TRBV2
CATQGGGEQYF
>TRBJ2-7|TRBV15
CATSSRDKNTYEQYF
>TRBJ1-4|TRBV6-1
CASSEVLGEKLFF
>TRBJ2-7|TRBV18
CASSPPDRTNYEQYF
>TRBJ2-2|TRBV10-2
CASGTSGGPNTGELFF
>TRBJ2-5|TRBV6-1
CASSEEGGQMETQYF
>TRBJ1-1|TRBV12-3/TRBV12-4
CASSRDRVTEAFF
>TRBJ2-5|TRBV7-3
CASTPGLAGKETQYF
>TRBJ2-7|TRBV7-9
CASTRWDRYYEQYF
>TRBJ2-7|TRBV5-1
CASSTAGGANEQYF
>TRBJ1-1|TRBV2
CASSDAGGRDTEAFF
>TRBJ2-7|TRBV6-5
CASSYGVTYEQYF
>TRBJ2-7|TRBV6-1
CASRLDRAPYEQYF
>TRBJ1-1|TRBV24-1
CATSGTGLWAEAFF
>TRBJ2-7|TRBV7-2
CASSFDSIPTYEQYF
>TRBJ2-4|TRBV19
CASSIGSLNIQYF
>TRBJ1-1|TRBV28
CASSFRQGGTEAFF
>TRBJ1-1|TRBV27
CASGRAFTEAFF
>TRBJ2-7|TRBV12-3/TRBV12-4
CASTRQGAAYEQYF
>TRBJ1-6|TRBV19
CATQDRVGSYNSPLHF
>TRBJ2-7|TRBV10-3
CAISGKASYEQYF
>TRBJ2-7|TRBV6-2/TRBV6-3
CASTERGSYEQYF
>TRBJ2-7|TRBV30
CAWGQTGEQYF
>TRBJ2-2|TRBV4-3
CASSVAGGYTGELFF
>TRBJ2-7|TRBV11-2
CASSLGGSGRTFYEQYF
>TRBJ2-5|TRBV6-5
CASSSGQGGRETQYF
>TRBJ2-2|TRBV28
CASSSGTKSSGELFF
>TRBJ1-1|TRBV5-1
CASSWGPFRNTEAFF
>TRBJ2-3|TRBV6-1
CASTLPSGGTDTQYF
>TRBJ2-5|TRBV28
CASSLLAPGGPRWETQYF
>TRBJ2-7|TRBV4-1
CASSQVPRNYEQYF
>TRBJ1-6|TRBV28
CASSSPDSFSPLHF
>TRBJ2-5|TRBV5-1
CASSLVSLGETQYF
>TRBJ1-3|TRBV6-4
CATKLRTVRHQRDTIYF
>TRBJ2-7|TRBV12-3/TRBV12-4
CASSTTRQEQYF
>TRBJ2-7|TRBV5-1
CASSLSHRGYEQYF
>TRBJ2-5|TRBV12-3/TRBV12-4
CASSPGRVGDYF
>TRBJ2-4|TRBV6-4
CASSRSRLAKNIQYF
>TRBJ1-1|TRBV6-5
CASSYSASISEAFF